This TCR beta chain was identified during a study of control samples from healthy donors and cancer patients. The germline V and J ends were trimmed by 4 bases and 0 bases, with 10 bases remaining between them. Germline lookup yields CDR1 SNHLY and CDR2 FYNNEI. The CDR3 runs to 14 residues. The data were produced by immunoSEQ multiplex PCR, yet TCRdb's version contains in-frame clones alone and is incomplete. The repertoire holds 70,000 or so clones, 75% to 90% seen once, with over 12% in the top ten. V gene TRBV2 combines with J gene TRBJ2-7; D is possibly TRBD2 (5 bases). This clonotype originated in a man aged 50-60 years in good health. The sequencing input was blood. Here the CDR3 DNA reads TGTGCCAGCAGTGGTTTTAGCGTCTCCTACGAGCAGTACTTC. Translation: CASSGFSVSYEQYF.